This T cell receptor (beta chain) derives from a study of T cell responses to AZD1222 COVID-19 vaccine. Between the trimmed V and J ends, which lost 0 bases and 0 bases, there was a span of 6 bases. CDR3 size: 15 residues. CDR1 is GTSNPN and CDR2 is SVGIG in the germline V gene (reference sequence). Repertoires were generated with immunoSEQ multiplex PCR, while TCRdb's copy carries only in-frame clones and drops some. The table lists around 100,000 clones, just over 85% of them singletons. Material: peripheral blood, obtained on day 0 of AZD1222 vaccination. This chain links TRBV30 with TRBJ2-6; no clear D. This clonotype was obtained from an adult in good health. CDR3 loop: CAWSVGYSGANVLTF. CDR3 DNA: TGTGCCTGGAGTGTGGGTTACTCTGGGGCCAACGTCCTGACTTTC.